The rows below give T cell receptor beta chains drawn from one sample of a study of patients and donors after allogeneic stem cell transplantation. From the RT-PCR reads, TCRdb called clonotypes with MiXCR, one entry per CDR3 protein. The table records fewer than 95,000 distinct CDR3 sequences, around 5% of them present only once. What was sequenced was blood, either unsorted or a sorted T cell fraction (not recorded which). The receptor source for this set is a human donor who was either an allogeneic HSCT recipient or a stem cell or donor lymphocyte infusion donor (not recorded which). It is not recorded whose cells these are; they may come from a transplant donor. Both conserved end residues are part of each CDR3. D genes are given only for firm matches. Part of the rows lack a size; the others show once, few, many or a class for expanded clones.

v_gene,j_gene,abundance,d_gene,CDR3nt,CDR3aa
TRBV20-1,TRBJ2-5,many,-,TGCAGTGCTAGTCCGTTGGAAATGGTGCAAGAGACCCAGTACTTC,CSASPLEMVQETQYF
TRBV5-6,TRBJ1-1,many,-,TGTGCCAGCAGCTTGCGGACGCCCGCCACTGAAGCTTTCTTT,CASSLRTPATEAFF
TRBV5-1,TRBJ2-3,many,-,TGCGCCAGCAGCCAAGGGGGTTTCACAGATACGCAGTATTTT,CASSQGGFTDTQYF
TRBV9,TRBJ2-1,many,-,TGTGCCAGCAGCGTTTCTGTATTCAATGAGCAGTTCTTC,CASSVSVFNEQFF
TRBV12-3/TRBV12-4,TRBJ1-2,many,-,TGTGCCAGCAGACTGGGGCTGGATACCGGGACCCGTTACGGTGGCTACACCTTC,CASRLGLDTGTRYGGYTF
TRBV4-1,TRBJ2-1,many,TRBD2,TGCGCCAGCAGCCCCGGGACTAGTTATCTCAATGAGCAGTTCTTC,CASSPGTSYLNEQFF
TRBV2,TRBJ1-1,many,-,TGTGCCAGCTCCGAATTGAACACTGAAGCTTTCTTT,CASSELNTEAFF
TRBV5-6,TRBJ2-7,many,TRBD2,TGTGCCAGCAGCTACGGGACTAGCGGGGCCGAGCAGTACTTC,CASSYGTSGAEQYF
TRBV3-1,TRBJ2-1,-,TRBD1,TGTGCCAGCAGCCAGCCCGGGACAGTCAGTGAGCAGTTCTTC,CASSQPGTVSEQFF
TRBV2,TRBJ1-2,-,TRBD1,TGTGCCAGCAGTGCCGGACAGGGGGGTGATTATGGCTACACCTTC,CASSAGQGGDYGYTF
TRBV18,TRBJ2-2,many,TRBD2,TGTGCCAGCTCACCACGTGCTAGCGGCACCGGGGAGCTGTTTTTT,CASSPRASGTGELFF
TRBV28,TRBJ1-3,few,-,TGTGCCAGCAGTTTGATCAGTTCACGGGAACACCATTTT,CASSLISSREHHF
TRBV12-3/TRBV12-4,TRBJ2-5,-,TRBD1,TGTGCCAGCAGCCGATACAGGGGAACCGGGTACGAGACCCAGTACTTC,CASSRYRGTGYETQYF
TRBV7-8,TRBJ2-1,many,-,TGTGCCAGCAGCTTAACAATCAGAGACAATGAGCAGTTCTTC,CASSLTIRDNEQFF
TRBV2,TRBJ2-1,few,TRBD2,TGTGCCAGCAGTGAAATTCCGGCCAGCGGGGGGGAGGATGAGCAGTTCTTC,CASSEIPASGGEDEQFF
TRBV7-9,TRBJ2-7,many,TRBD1,TGTGCCAGCAGCCCGCGACAGGGAAGCTACGAGCAGTACTTC,CASSPRQGSYEQYF
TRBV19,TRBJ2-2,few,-,TGTGCCAGTAGTATTTCCCGAGGAAAGAACACCGGGGAGCTGTTTTTT,CASSISRGKNTGELFF
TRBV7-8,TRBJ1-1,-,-,TGTGCCAGCAGCTTAGCCTCGGGTAATAAAGAAGCTTTCTTT,CASSLASGNKEAFF
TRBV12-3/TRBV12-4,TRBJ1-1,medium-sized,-,TGTGCCAGCAGTTTAGATGGGTATAACACTGAAGCTTTCTTT,CASSLDGYNTEAFF
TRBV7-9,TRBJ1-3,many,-,TGTGCCAGCAGCCGCGACTTCGAAGCTGGAAACACCATATATTTT,CASSRDFEAGNTIYF
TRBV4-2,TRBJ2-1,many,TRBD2,TGTGCCAGCAGCCAAGGGATAGGACTAGCGGGGGGAAATGAGCAGTTCTTC,CASSQGIGLAGGNEQFF
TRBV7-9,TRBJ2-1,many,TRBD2,TGTGCCAGCAGCCCCCCCACCGGGACTAGCGGGAGCAATGAGCAGTTCTTC,CASSPPTGTSGSNEQFF
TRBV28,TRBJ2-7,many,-,TGTGCCAGCAGACCCTCGGATATCTACGAGCAGTACTTC,CASRPSDIYEQYF